Presented here are 30 T cell receptor beta chains from one specimen sequenced in a study of blood T cell repertoires in COVID-19. This table comes from immunoSEQ multiplex PCR, and its TCRdb copy is limited to in-frame clones, with some not included. The table records 230,000 or so clones, 90% of them present only once. The sequenced sample consisted of peripheral blood. These receptors all stem from a woman aged 60-70 years with COVID-19, enrolled during active disease.

This chain connects TRBV19 to TRBJ1-5; 9 bases fit TRBD1. The V gene end was trimmed by 4 bases and the J gene end by 1 base; junction bases not matched to a gene: 11. This CDR3 is 18 amino acids long. Germline CDR1 and CDR2: LNHDA and SQIVND (reference sequence). This CDR3 is CASSTLDRGLRSNQPQHF. CDR3 DNA: TGTGCCAGTAGTACCCTGGACAGGGGATTAAGGAGCAATCAGCCCCAGCATTTT.

V gene TRBV12-5 combines with J gene TRBJ2-1, with D possibly matching TRBD1 (5 bases). With 3 bases removed from V and 0 bases from J, the gap between germline ends came to 9 bases. The V gene's germline CDR1 is LGHNT and CDR2 FRNRAP. The CDR3 has 15 residues. The CDR3 nucleotides are TGTGCTAGTGGTTTCACAGGTAGCTCCTACAATGAGCAGTTCTTC. It codes for CASGFTGSSYNEQFF. The variable domain in full, with the rest retrieved from reference TRBV12-5 and TRBJ2-1, is DARVTQTPRHKVTEMGQEVTMRCQPILGHNTVFWYRQTMMQGLELLAYFRNRAPLDDSGMPKDRFSAEMPDATLATLKIQPSEPRDSAVYFCASGFTGSSYNEQFFGPGTRLTVL.

The chain combines TRBV6-5 with TRBJ1-2, with D possibly matching TRBD1 (6 bases). The V and J ends lost 8 bases and 3 bases respectively, with 10 bases between them. This CDR3 is built from 12 residues. Germline V gene sequence: CDR1 MNHEY, CDR2 SVGAGI. The chain's CDR3 is CASRQVDYGYTF. CDR3 DNA sequence: TGTGCCAGCCGACAGGTGGACTATGGCTACACCTTC.

This sequence joins TRBV4-2 and TRBJ1-2; no definite D call. V lost 4 bases to trimming and J lost 8 bases, with 20 bases between them. Germline loops: CDR1 LGHNA, CDR2 YNFKEQ. There are 15 residues in the CDR3. The CDR3 sequence: CASSRGVGESVGYTF. The CDR3 nucleotides are TGTGCCAGCAGCCGAGGTGTCGGGGAGAGTGTGGGCTACACCTTC.

The V and J genes are TRBV6-2 or TRBV6-3 and TRBJ1-5; 7 nucleotides agree with TRBD1. Per germline, CDR1 MNHEY and CDR2 SVGEGT. The V and J ends lost 6 bases and 3 bases, in that order; junction bases with no gene match: 11. The CDR3 extends over 16 amino acids. The CDR3 region has the DNA TGTGCCAGCAGCCACCCCCAGGGGGAGGCCAATCAGCCCCAGCATTTT. It codes for CASSHPQGEANQPQHF.

This clone was counted only a few times. This specimen includes other DNA sequences encoding the same CDR3. The J gene is TRBJ1-3, the V gene TRBV18, with 9 bases lining up with TRBD1. Per germline, CDR1 KGHSH and CDR2 LQKENI. J was trimmed by 3 bases and V by 3 bases; bases with no gene match: 3. CDR3 length: 15 amino acids. In DNA, the CDR3 is TGTGCCAGCTCACCGGGACAGGGCCGTGGAAACACCATATATTTT. As protein: CASSPGQGRGNTIYF. Supplemented by reference TRBV18 and TRBJ1-3, the full variable domain reads NAGVMQNPRHLVRRRGQEARLRCSPMKGHSHVYWYRQLPEEGLKFMVYLQKENIIDESGMPKERFSAEFPKEGPSILRIQQVVRGDSAAYFCASSPGQGRGNTIYFGEGSWLTVV.

This clone was observed a single time. The chain joins TRBV30 to TRBJ1-1; 7 nucleotides match TRBD1. The V gene's germline CDR1 is GTSNPN and CDR2 SVGIG (reference sequence). J was trimmed by 1 base and V by 8 bases; bases with no gene match: 7. The CDR3 consists of 13 residues. CDR3 DNA: TGTGCCCTCCGGGACAGTGGGAACACTGAAGCTTTCTTT. Its translation is CALRDSGNTEAFF.

The J gene is TRBJ1-1, the V gene TRBV4-2; TRBD1 is a possible D gene (6 bases). V shed 0 bases and J shed 7 bases, with 15 bases lying between them. The germline gives CDR1 LGHNA, CDR2 YNFKEQ. The CDR3 runs 15 residues. The CDR3 reads CASSQEPGTSHEAFF. The CDR3 DNA sequence: TGTGCCAGCAGCCAAGAGCCCGGGACATCTCATGAAGCTTTCTTT.

The chain has TRBV3-1 (or the pseudogene TRBV3-2) and TRBJ1-2; D is unresolved. The V gene's germline CDR1 is LGHDT and CDR2 YNNKEL (reference sequence). The CDR3 is 13 amino acids. Trimming took off 2 bases at V and 4 bases at J, with 8 bases between the two ends. DNA of the CDR3: TGTGCCAGCAGCCAAATTAACATCTATGGCTACACCTTC. This codes for CASSQINIYGYTF.

The rearrangement joins TRBV19 to TRBJ1-5; 8 nucleotides line up with TRBD1. Germline V gives CDR1 LNHDA, CDR2 SQIVND (reference sequence). The CDR3 consists of 19 residues. The junction had 14 bases not matched to a gene; V was cut back by 0 bases and J by 4 bases. In DNA form, the CDR3 reads TGTGCCAGTAGTATAGATTTGTGGGACAGGCGGCGGATAAATCAGCCCCAGCATTTT. Translating it yields CASSIDLWDRRRINQPQHF.

The chain employs TRBV19 and TRBJ2-7; D is perhaps TRBD2 (5 bases). Trimming took 3 bases from V and 5 from J, leaving 8 bases between them. Germline lookup yields CDR1 LNHDA and CDR2 SQIVND (reference sequence). The length of the CDR3 is 12 residues. The CDR3 loop is CASSISGNEQYF. The CDR3 nucleotides are TGTGCCAGTAGTATTTCGGGGAACGAGCAGTACTTC.

V gene TRBV19 combines with J gene TRBJ2-2; 9 nucleotides agree with TRBD1. CDR3 size: 17 residues. Germline loops: CDR1 LNHDA, CDR2 SQIVND (reference sequence). J was trimmed by 9 bases and V by 5 bases; bases with no gene match: 16. Here the CDR3 DNA reads TGTGCCAGTAGTCCCCGGACAGGAACAGGGGGCATTAGGGAGCTGTTTTTT. It codes for CASSPRTGTGGIRELFF. The full variable domain, its missing parts supplied by reference TRBV19 and TRBJ2-2, is DGGITQSPKYLFRKEGQNVTLSCEQNLNHDAMYWYRQDPGQGLRLIYYSQIVNDFQKGDIAEGYSVSREKKESFPLTVTSAQKNPTAFYLCASSPRTGTGGIRELFFGEGSRLTVL.

The V and J genes are TRBV29-1 and TRBJ1-1, with TRBD1 as a possible D gene (6 bases). This CDR3 region has 14 residues. V gave up 3 bases and J gave up 4 bases, with 15 bases separating them. Per the germline V gene, CDR1 is SQVTM and CDR2 is ANQGSEA. The CDR3 here is CSVDPLQGGTEAFF. CDR3 sequence (DNA): TGCAGCGTTGACCCCTTACAGGGTGGCACTGAAGCTTTCTTT. Full variable domain (remainder filled in from reference TRBV29-1 and TRBJ1-1): SAVISQKPSRDICQRGTSLTIQCQVDSQVTMMFWYRQQPGQSLTLIATANQGSEATYESGFVIDKFPISRPNLTFSTLTVSNMSPEDSSIYLCSVDPLQGGTEAFFGQGTRLTVV.

The rearrangement joins TRBV5-1 to TRBJ1-2; D remains ambiguous. Trimming removed 9 bases at V and 2 bases at J, with 14 bases between. This CDR3 region has 13 residues. The germline V gene has CDR1 SGHRS and CDR2 YFSETQ. This CDR3 is CATSDTGNYGYTF. The CDR3 region has the DNA TGCGCCACTTCCGATACGGGGAACTATGGCTACACCTTC. The full variable domain, with the rest looked up from reference TRBV5-1 and TRBJ1-2, is KAGVTQTPRYLIKTRGQQVTLSCSPISGHRSVSWYQQTPGQGLQFLFEYFSETQRNKGNFPGRFSGRQFSNSRSEMNVSTLELGDSALYLCATSDTGNYGYTFGSGTRLTVV.

This clone was found once. The chain couples TRBV18 to TRBJ1-1; 8 bases agree with TRBD1. The CDR3 is 13 amino acids. J lost 3 bases, V lost 3 bases, and 0 bases had no gene match. Germline V lookup: CDR1 KGHSH, CDR2 LQKENI. CDR3 loop: CASSPTGDTEAFF. The CDR3 nucleotides are TGTGCCAGCTCACCGACAGGGGACACTGAAGCTTTCTTT.

The V and J genes are TRBV11-2 and TRBJ1-5; D is perhaps TRBD1 (5 bases). Trimming took 0 bases from V and 5 from J, leaving 11 bases between them. The CDR3 extends over 15 amino acids. Germline V CDR1 and CDR2: SGHAT, FQNNGV. CDR3 sequence: CASSLDGGGHQPQHF. The DNA of the CDR3 is TGTGCCAGCAGCTTAGATGGGGGGGGACATCAGCCCCAGCATTTT.

This clone was counted a single time. V and J are TRBV10-3 and TRBJ2-7, with 12 positions matching TRBD1. V gave up 10 bases and J gave up 6 bases; unmatched junction bases: 10. The CDR3 runs to 14 residues. Looked up from germline, CDR1 is ENHRY and CDR2 is SYGVKD. CDR3 nucleotide sequence: TGTGCCACAAAACCGGGACAGGGGGCGGCCGAGCAGTACTTC. Translating gives CATKPGQGAAEQYF.

The rearrangement joins TRBV18 to TRBJ1-3, with D perhaps TRBD1 (5 bases). This CDR3 region has 15 residues. The germline gives CDR1 KGHSH, CDR2 LQKENI. Trimming took 3 bases from V and 0 from J, leaving 9 bases between them. CDR3 in DNA: TGTGCCAGCTCACCGGGCGGGGGCTCTGGAAACACCATATATTTT. Translation: CASSPGGGSGNTIYF.

The rearrangement uses TRBV30 and TRBJ1-2; D uncertain. V dropped 0 bases and J dropped 7 bases, with 15 bases sitting between them. CDR3 length: 14 residues. Germline V lookup: CDR1 GTSNPN, CDR2 SVGIG (reference sequence). CDR3 in amino acids: CAWSVPPHSGGYTF. DNA for the CDR3: TGTGCCTGGAGTGTACCCCCCCACAGCGGTGGCTACACCTTC.

The CDR3 DNA sequence: TGCGCCAGCAGCGACGGACTATTATCAACGGTGCCGTTCTTC. Encoded protein: CASSDGLLSTVPFF. The chain is built from TRBV5-1 and TRBJ2-1, with D maybe TRBD2 (6 bases). The CDR3 consists of 14 residues. V dropped 4 bases and J dropped 15 bases, with 23 bases sitting between them. Germline V gene data show CDR1 as SGHRS and CDR2 as YFSETQ.

The chain uses TRBV3-1 (or the pseudogene TRBV3-2) and TRBJ2-7; perhaps TRBD1 as D (5 bases). CDR3 length: 15 residues. The germline gives CDR1 LGHDT, CDR2 YNNKEL (reference sequence). Between the trimmed V and J ends, which lost 1 base and 6 bases, there was a span of 16 bases. CDR3 residues: CASSQGYQGLFEQYF. CDR3 DNA: TGTGCCAGCAGCCAAGGTTACCAGGGATTGTTCGAGCAGTACTTC.

The chain employs TRBV30 and TRBJ1-1; the D is unclear. Germline CDR1 is GTSNPN and CDR2 is SVGIG (reference sequence). Trimming left V 1 base short and J 3 bases short, with 3 bases between. CDR3 size: 11 residues. The DNA of the CDR3 is TGTGCCTGGAGTGCGTACACTGAAGCTTTCTTT. It translates to CAWSAYTEAFF. Based on the CDR3 plus reference TRBV30 and TRBJ1-1, the full variable domain is SQTIHQWPATLVQPVGSPLSLECTVEGTSNPNLYWYRQAAGRGLQLLFYSVGIGQISSEVPQNLSASRPQDRQFILSSKKLLLSDSGFYLCAWSAYTEAFFGQGTRLTVV.

The chain recombines TRBV4-2 with TRBJ1-1, with 8 bases fitting TRBD1. V gave up 5 bases and J gave up 4 bases; unmatched junction bases: 3. Germline loops: CDR1 LGHNA, CDR2 YNFKEQ. This CDR3 has 13 residues. The CDR3 bases are TGTGCCAGCAGCTCTACAGGGGGCACTGAAGCTTTCTTT. Translated, it gives CASSSTGGTEAFF.

The chain couples TRBV23-1 to TRBJ2-3; 7 bases are shared with TRBD2. TRBV23-1 is assigned to the ORF class and has an uncertain function. Unmatched junction bases numbered 12, after V lost 0 bases and J lost 3 bases. This CDR3 region has 18 residues. The CDR3 sequence is CASSQSAGEGKRTDTQYF. In DNA form, the CDR3 reads TGCGCCAGCAGTCAATCAGCCGGGGAGGGGAAAAGGACAGATACGCAGTATTTT.

The chain joins TRBV6-6 to TRBJ1-5; 7 bases match TRBD1. V gave up 2 bases and J gave up 0 bases; unmatched junction bases: 4. CDR1 and CDR2 (germline): MNHNY, SVGAGI (reference sequence). The CDR3 is 16 amino acids. CDR3 amino acids: CASSYGTDFSNQPQHF. The CDR3 bases are TGTGCCAGCAGTTACGGGACAGACTTTAGCAATCAGCCCCAGCATTTT.

The chain recombines TRBV19 with TRBJ1-5; D is perhaps TRBD1 (5 bases). Germline CDR1 and CDR2: LNHDA and SQIVND (reference sequence). The CDR3 consists of 15 residues. Trimming took off 0 bases at V and 7 bases at J, with 13 bases between the two ends. CDR3 sequence: CASSIDGRGWQPQHF. The CDR3, as DNA: TGTGCCAGTAGTATAGATGGTAGGGGTTGGCAGCCCCAGCATTTT.

The gene calls are TRBV9 and TRBJ1-6; tentative D call: TRBD1 (6 bases). This CDR3 comprises 17 residues. Per germline, CDR1 SGDLS and CDR2 YYNGEE. The ends were cut back, 3 bases at V and 1 base at J, with 14 bases in the middle. The CDR3 bases are TGTGCCAGCAGCGGAGTAACAGGGAATTCCTATAATTCACCCCTCCACTTT. Its protein product is CASSGVTGNSYNSPLHF.

The J gene is TRBJ2-5, the V gene TRBV5-5, with 12 bases that match TRBD2. This CDR3 region has 15 residues. The ends lost 1 base at V and 4 bases at J; junction bases unmatched: 2. CDR1 and CDR2 from the germline V gene are SGHKS and YYEKEE (reference sequence). The CDR3, as DNA: TGTGCCAGCAGCTTGTTGACTAGCGGGGGAGAGACCCAGTACTTC. Residues: CASSLLTSGGETQYF.

The chain recombines TRBV7-9 with TRBJ1-2, with TRBD1 matching over 9 bases. The V gene's germline CDR1 is SEHNR and CDR2 FQNEAQ (reference sequence). Trimming took 1 base from V and 4 from J; bases not matched to a gene: 4. CDR3 length: 15 residues. In DNA, the CDR3 is TGTGCCAGCAGCTTAGTGGACAGGGGCCCCTATGGCTACACCTTC. Translated, it gives CASSLVDRGPYGYTF.

J is TRBJ1-2 and V is TRBV7-9; a weak D match, TRBD1 (5 bases). CDR3 length: 15 amino acids. The germline V gene encodes CDR1 SEHNR and CDR2 FQNEAQ (reference sequence). The germline V and J ends were trimmed by 6 bases and 3 bases, with 17 bases remaining between them. CDR3 amino acids: CASSAGLQTHYGYTF. For the CDR3, the DNA is TGTGCCAGCAGTGCGGGACTGCAGACCCACTATGGCTACACCTTC.